Below, one T cell receptor beta chain is given with its context. This specimen comes from a study of human T cells and chemical hapten exposure. The time point is: patch test 3, about 24 weeks after DPC sensitization. Treatment meaning: therapeutic diphenylcyclopropenone sensitization with weekly scalp DPC. TCRdb independently ran MiXCR on the RACE reads; one entry per CDR3 protein. The sample lists about 110,000 distinct CDR3 sequences; under 40% were seen once. This CDR3 has 15 residues. V lost 1 base to trimming and J lost 5 bases, with 13 bases between them. Germline assignment: CDR1 LGHDT and CDR2 YNNKEL (reference sequence).

Sample: whole blood, taken in connection with sensitization to the hapten diphenylcyclopropenone (DPC). V gene TRBV3-1 combines with J gene TRBJ2-3; weak D call: TRBD2 (7 bases). The sequence came from a middle-aged man with alopecia areata. Some clones in this sample may be carry-over from other donors' samples. The CDR3 region is CASSQGGLAVDTQYF. In DNA form, the CDR3 reads TGTGCCAGCAGCCAAGGGGGGCTAGCGGTAGATACGCAGTATTTT.